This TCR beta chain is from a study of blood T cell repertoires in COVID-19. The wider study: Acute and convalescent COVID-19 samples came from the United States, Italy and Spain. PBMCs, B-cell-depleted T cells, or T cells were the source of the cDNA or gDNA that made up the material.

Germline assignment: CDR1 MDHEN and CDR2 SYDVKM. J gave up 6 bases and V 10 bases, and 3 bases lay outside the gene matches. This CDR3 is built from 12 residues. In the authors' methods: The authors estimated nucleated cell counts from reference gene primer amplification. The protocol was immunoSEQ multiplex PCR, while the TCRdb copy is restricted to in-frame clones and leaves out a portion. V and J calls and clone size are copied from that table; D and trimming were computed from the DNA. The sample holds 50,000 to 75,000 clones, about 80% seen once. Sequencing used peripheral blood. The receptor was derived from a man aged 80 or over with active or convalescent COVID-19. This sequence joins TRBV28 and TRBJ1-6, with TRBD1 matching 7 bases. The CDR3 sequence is CATGTVNSPLHF. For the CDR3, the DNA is TGTGCCACCGGGACAGTTAATTCACCCCTCCACTTT.